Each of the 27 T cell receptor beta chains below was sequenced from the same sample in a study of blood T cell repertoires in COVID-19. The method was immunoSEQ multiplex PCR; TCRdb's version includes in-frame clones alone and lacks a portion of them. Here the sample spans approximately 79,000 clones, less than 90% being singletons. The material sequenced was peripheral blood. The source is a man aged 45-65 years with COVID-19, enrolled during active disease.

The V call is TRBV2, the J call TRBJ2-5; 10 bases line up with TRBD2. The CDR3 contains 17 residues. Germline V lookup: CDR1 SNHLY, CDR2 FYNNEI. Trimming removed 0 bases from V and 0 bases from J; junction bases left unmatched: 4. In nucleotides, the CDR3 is TGTGCCAGCAGTGAAGCGGGGACTAGCGCAAACCAAGAGACCCAGTACTTC. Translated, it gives CASSEAGTSANQETQYF. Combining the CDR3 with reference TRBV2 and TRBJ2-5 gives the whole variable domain EPEVTQTPSHQVTQMGQEVILRCVPISNHLYFYWYRQILGQKVEFLVSFYNNEISEKSEIFDDQFSVERPDGSNFTLKIRSTKLEDSAMYFCASSEAGTSANQETQYFGPGTRLLVL.

The CDR3 loop is CASSSGDTDTQYF. The CDR3 bases are TGTGCCAGCAGTTCAGGGGACACAGATACGCAGTATTTT. J is TRBJ2-3 and V is TRBV28; tentatively, D is TRBD1 (6 bases). V lost 4 bases, J lost 2 bases, and 7 bases lay in between. CDR3 length: 13 residues. Germline V gives CDR1 MDHEN, CDR2 SYDVKM.

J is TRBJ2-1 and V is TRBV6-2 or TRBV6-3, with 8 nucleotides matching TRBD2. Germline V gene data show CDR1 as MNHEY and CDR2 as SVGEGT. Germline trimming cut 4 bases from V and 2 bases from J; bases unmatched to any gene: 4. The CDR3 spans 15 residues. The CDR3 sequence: CASSSAGEAYNEQFF. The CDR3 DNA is TGTGCCAGCAGTTCAGCGGGAGAAGCCTACAATGAGCAGTTCTTC.

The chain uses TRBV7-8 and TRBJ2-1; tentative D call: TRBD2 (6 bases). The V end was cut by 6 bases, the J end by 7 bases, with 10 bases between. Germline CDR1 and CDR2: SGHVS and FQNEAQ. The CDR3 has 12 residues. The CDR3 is CASRGTLNEQFF. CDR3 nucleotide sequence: TGTGCCAGCAGGGGGACTCTAAATGAGCAGTTCTTC. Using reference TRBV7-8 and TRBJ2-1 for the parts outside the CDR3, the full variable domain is GAGVSQSPRYKVAKRGQDVALRCDPISGHVSLFWYQQALGQGPEFLTYFQNEAQLDKSGLPSDRFFAERPEGSVSTLKIQRTQQEDSAVYLCASRGTLNEQFFGPGTRLTVL.

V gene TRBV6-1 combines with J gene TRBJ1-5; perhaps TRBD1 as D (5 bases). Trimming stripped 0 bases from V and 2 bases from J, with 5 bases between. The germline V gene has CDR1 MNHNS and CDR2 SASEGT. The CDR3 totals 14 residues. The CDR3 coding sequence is TGTGCCAGCAGTGAAGCAGGGGGCAATCAGCCCCAGCATTTT. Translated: CASSEAGGNQPQHF.

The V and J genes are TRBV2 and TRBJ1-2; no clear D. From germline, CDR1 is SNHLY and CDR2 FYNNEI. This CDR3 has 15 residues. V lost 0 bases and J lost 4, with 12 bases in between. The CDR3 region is CASSEARGERYGYTF. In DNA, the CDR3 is TGTGCCAGCAGTGAAGCGCGGGGTGAGCGCTATGGCTACACCTTC. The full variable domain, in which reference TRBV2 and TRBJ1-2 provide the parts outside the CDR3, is EPEVTQTPSHQVTQMGQEVILRCVPISNHLYFYWYRQILGQKVEFLVSFYNNEISEKSEIFDDQFSVERPDGSNFTLKIRSTKLEDSAMYFCASSEARGERYGYTFGSGTRLTVV.

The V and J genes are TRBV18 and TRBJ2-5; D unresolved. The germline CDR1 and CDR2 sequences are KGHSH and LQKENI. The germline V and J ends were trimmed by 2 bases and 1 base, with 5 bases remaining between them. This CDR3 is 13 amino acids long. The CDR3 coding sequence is TGTGCCAGCTCACCAGGCCTCCAAGAGACCCAGTACTTC. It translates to CASSPGLQETQYF.

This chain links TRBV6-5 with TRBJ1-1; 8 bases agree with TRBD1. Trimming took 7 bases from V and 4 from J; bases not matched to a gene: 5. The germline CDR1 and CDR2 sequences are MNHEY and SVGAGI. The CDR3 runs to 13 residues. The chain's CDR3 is CASTGRGRTEAFF. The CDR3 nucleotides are TGTGCCAGCACGGGCAGGGGGCGCACTGAAGCTTTCTTT.

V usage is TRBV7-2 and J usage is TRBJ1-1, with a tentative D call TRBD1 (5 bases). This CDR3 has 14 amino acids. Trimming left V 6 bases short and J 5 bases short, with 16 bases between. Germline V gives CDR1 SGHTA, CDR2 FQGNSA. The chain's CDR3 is CASRSAGGETEAFF. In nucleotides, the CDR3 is TGTGCCAGCAGATCAGCCGGGGGGGAAACTGAAGCTTTCTTT.

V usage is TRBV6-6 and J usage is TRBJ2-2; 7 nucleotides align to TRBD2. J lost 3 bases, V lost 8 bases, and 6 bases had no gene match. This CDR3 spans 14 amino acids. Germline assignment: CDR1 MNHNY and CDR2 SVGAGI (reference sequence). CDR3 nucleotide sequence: TGTGCCAGCCTGGCGGGGGACGACACCGGGGAGCTGTTTTTT. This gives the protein CASLAGDDTGELFF.

The CDR3 loop is CASSPPGGETQYF. CDR3 bases: TGTGCCAGCTCACCGCCAGGGGGGGAGACCCAGTACTTC. The V gene is TRBV18, the J gene TRBJ2-5; perhaps TRBD1 as D (7 bases). The ends were cut back, 3 bases at V and 5 bases at J, with 10 bases in the middle. The germline CDR1 and CDR2 sequences are KGHSH and LQKENI. This CDR3 spans 13 amino acids. Supplemented by reference TRBV18 and TRBJ2-5, the full variable domain reads NAGVMQNPRHLVRRRGQEARLRCSPMKGHSHVYWYRQLPEEGLKFMVYLQKENIIDESGMPKERFSAEFPKEGPSILRIQQVVRGDSAAYFCASSPPGGETQYFGPGTRLLVL.

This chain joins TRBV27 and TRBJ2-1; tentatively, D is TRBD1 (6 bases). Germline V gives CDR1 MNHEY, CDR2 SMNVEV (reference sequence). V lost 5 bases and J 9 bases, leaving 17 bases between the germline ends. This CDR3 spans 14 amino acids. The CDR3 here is CASSRDQGQGEQFF. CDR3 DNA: TGTGCCAGCAGTAGGGACCAGGGACAAGGTGAGCAGTTCTTC.

CDR3 in DNA: TGTGCCAGCAGCCACGGGACAGGGGCCTCCTACAATGAGCAGTTCTTC. It encodes CASSHGTGASYNEQFF. The rearrangement joins TRBV3-1 (or the pseudogene TRBV3-2) to TRBJ2-1, with 10 nucleotides matching TRBD1. The germline gives CDR1 LGHDT, CDR2 YNNKEL (reference sequence). The CDR3 length is 16 residues. The V gene end was trimmed by 3 bases and the J gene end by 0 bases; junction bases not matched to a gene: 2.

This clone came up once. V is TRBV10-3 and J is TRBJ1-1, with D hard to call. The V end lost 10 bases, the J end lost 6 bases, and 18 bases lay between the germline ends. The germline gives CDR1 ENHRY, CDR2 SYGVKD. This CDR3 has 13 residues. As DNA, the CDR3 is TGTGCCACCCGACGGAGCTTTGAGTCTGAAGCTTTCTTT. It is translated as CATRRSFESEAFF.

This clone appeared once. The CDR3 here is CSASMSYEQYF. The CDR3 DNA sequence: TGCAGTGCTAGTATGAGCTACGAGCAGTACTTC. The rearrangement uses TRBV20-1 and TRBJ2-7; D not certain. CDR1 is DFQATT, CDR2 SNEGSKA, per germline (reference sequence). The CDR3 length is 11 residues. V was clipped by 3 bases and J by 3 bases, with 6 bases between them.

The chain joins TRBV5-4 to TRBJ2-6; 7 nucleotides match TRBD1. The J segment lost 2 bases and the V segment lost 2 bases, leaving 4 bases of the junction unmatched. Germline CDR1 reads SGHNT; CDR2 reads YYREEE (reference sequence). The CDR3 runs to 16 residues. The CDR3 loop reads CASSLQQGTGANVLTF. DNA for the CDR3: TGTGCCAGCAGCTTACAACAGGGGACTGGGGCCAACGTCCTGACTTTC. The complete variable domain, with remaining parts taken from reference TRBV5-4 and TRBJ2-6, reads ETGVTQSPTHLIKTRGQQVTLRCSSQSGHNTVSWYQQALGQGPQFIFQYYREEENGRGNFPPRFSGLQFPNYSSELNVNALELDDSALYLCASSLQQGTGANVLTFGAGSRLTVL.

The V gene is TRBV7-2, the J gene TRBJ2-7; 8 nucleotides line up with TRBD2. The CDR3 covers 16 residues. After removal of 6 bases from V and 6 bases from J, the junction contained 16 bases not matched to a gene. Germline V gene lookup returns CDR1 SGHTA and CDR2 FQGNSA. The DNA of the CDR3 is TGTGCCAGCAGTCCCCGGGGGGGGACTTTCCCCACCGAGCAGTACTTC. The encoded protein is CASSPRGGTFPTEQYF.

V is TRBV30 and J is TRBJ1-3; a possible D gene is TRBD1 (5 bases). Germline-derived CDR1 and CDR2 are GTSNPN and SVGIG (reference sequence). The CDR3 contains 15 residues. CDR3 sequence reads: CAGTAGVMVGNTIYF. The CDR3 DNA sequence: TGTGCTGGCACGGCGGGGGTGATGGTTGGAAACACCATATATTTT.

CDR3 DNA: TGTGCCAGCACCCCCCCGGGACAGGGCACCGGGGAGCTGTTTTTT. Protein: CASTPPGQGTGELFF. The gene calls are TRBV21-1 and TRBJ2-2; the table assigns TRBD1, which was not confirmed against the DNA. TRBV21-1 is given as a pseudogene. The CDR3 runs 15 residues.

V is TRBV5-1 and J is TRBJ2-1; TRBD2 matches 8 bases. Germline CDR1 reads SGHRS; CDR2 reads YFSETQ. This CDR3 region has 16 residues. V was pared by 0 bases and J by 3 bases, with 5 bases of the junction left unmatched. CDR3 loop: CASSLELSGVYNEQFF. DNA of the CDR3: TGCGCCAGCAGCTTGGAGCTTAGCGGGGTCTACAATGAGCAGTTCTTC.

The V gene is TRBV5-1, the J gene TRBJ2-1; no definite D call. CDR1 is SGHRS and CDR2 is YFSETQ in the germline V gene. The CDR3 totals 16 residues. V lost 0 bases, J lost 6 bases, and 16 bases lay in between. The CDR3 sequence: CASSLAPLDGANEQFF. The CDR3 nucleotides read TGCGCCAGCAGCTTGGCTCCCCTAGACGGAGCCAATGAGCAGTTCTTC. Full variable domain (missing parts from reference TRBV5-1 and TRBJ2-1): KAGVTQTPRYLIKTRGQQVTLSCSPISGHRSVSWYQQTPGQGLQFLFEYFSETQRNKGNFPGRFSGRQFSNSRSEMNVSTLELGDSALYLCASSLAPLDGANEQFFGPGTRLTVL.

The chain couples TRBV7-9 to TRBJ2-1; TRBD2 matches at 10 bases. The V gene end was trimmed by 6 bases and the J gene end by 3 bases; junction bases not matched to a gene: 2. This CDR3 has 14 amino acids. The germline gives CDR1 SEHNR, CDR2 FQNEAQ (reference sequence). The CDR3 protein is CASRWTSGYNEQFF. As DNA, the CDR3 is TGTGCCAGCAGATGGACTAGCGGCTACAATGAGCAGTTCTTC. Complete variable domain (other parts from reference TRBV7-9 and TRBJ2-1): DTGVSQNPRHKITKRGQNVTFRCDPISEHNRLYWYRQTLGQGPEFLTYFQNEAQLEKSRLLSDRFSAERPKGSFSTLEIQRTEQGDSAMYLCASRWTSGYNEQFFGPGTRLTVL.

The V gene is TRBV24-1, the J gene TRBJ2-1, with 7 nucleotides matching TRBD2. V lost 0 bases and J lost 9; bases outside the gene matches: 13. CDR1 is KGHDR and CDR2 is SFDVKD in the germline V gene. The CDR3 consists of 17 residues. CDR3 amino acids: CATSDLGPAGRGGEQFF. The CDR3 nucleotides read TGTGCCACCAGTGATTTGGGGCCAGCGGGGAGGGGTGGTGAGCAGTTCTTC.

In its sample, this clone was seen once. The CDR3 DNA sequence: TGTGCCAGCAGCTTGGGATGGGGACAAAACACCGGGGAGCTGTTTTTT. Protein sequence: CASSLGWGQNTGELFF. The V gene is TRBV5-5, the J gene TRBJ2-2; a weak D match, TRBD1 (6 bases). The CDR3 has 16 amino acids. The germline gives CDR1 SGHKS, CDR2 YYEKEE (reference sequence). V was clipped by 0 bases and J by 2 bases, with 11 bases between them.

The CDR3 is CASSASGRLRDTQYF. Here the CDR3 DNA reads TGTGCCAGTAGTGCTAGCGGGAGGCTGAGAGATACGCAGTATTTT. This rearrangement joins TRBV19 to TRBJ2-3, with 11 bases aligning to TRBD2. Germline V gives CDR1 LNHDA, CDR2 SQIVND (reference sequence). J lost 5 bases, V lost 5 bases, and 6 bases had no gene match. This CDR3 region has 15 residues.

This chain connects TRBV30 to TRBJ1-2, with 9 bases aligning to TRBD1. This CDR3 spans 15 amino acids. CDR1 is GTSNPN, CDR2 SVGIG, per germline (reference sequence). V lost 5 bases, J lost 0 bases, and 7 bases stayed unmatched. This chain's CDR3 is CAWESWTGANYGYTF. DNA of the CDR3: TGTGCCTGGGAATCTTGGACAGGGGCTAACTATGGCTACACCTTC.

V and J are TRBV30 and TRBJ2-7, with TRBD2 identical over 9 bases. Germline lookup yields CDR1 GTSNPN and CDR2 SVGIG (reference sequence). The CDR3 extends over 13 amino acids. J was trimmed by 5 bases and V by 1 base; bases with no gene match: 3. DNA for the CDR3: TGTGCCTGGAGTGGAGCGGGAGGCGACGAGCAGTACTTC. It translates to CAWSGAGGDEQYF.